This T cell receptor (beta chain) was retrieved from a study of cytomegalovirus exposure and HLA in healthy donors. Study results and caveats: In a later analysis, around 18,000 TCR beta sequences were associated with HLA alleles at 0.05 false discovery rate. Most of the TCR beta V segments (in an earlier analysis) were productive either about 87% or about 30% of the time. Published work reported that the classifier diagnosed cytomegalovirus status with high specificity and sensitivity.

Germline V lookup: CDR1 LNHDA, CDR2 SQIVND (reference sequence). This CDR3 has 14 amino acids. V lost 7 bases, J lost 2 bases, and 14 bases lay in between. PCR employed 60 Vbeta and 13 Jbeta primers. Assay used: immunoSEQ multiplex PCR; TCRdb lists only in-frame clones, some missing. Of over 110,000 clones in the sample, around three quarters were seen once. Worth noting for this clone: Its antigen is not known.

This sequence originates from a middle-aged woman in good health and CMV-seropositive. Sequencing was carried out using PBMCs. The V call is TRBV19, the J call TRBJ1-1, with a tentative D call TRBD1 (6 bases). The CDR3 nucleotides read TGTGCCAGTACCAGGACAGCCGTTAACACTGAAGCTTTCTTT. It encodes CASTRTAVNTEAFF.